The rows below give T cell receptor beta chains drawn from one sample of a study of radiotherapy plus CTLA-4 blockade in lung cancer. This table comes from immunoSEQ multiplex PCR, and its TCRdb copy is limited to in-frame clones, with some not included. The sample has roughly 110,000 clones; over 65% are singletons. The sample here was peripheral blood, taken from a patient treated with radiotherapy plus ipilimumab. These receptors were obtained from a human donor with non-small cell lung cancer that progressed on radiotherapy plus ipilimumab. Some clones in this sample may be carry-over from other donors' samples. CDR3s include the opening cysteine and the closing phenylalanine or tryptophan. D genes are given only for firm matches. The size of a clone is reported for some rows only, either as once, few or many, or as a class for expanded clones.

cdr3_length clone_size d_call j_call v_call cdr3_aa cdr3_nt
17 NA TRBD1 TRBJ1-6 TRBV28 CASSKDTGTAYNSPLHF TGTGCCAGCAGTAAGGACACCGGGACAGCATATAATTCACCCCTCCACTTT
15 NA NA TRBJ1-1 TRBV5-1 CASSSVGRENTEAFF TGCGCCAGCAGCTCCGTGGGACGGGAGAACACTGAAGCTTTCTTT
14 once NA TRBJ2-5 TRBV5-6 CASSLAGQTETQYF TGTGCCAGCAGCTTGGCGGGTCAAACGGAGACCCAGTACTTC
14 NA NA TRBJ1-2 TRBV29-1 CSVHPPGGNYGYTF TGCAGCGTCCACCCGCCCGGGGGGAACTATGGCTACACCTTC
18 NA TRBD2 TRBJ2-1 TRBV7-3 CASSLRTSGGLSYNEQFF TGTGCCAGCAGCTTACGGACTAGCGGGGGCCTCTCCTACAATGAGCAGTTCTTC
16 NA NA TRBJ1-5 TRBV6-1 CASSEGAPGGNQPQHF TGTGCCAGCAGTGAAGGGGCACCCGGGGGCAATCAGCCCCAGCATTTT
17 NA TRBD2 TRBJ2-7 TRBV4-2 CASSQEHPGLDTYEQYF TGTGCCAGCAGCCAAGAGCACCCGGGACTAGACACCTACGAGCAGTACTTC
14 NA NA TRBJ2-7 TRBV2 CASIFLGRGYEQYF TGTGCCAGCATTTTCCTTGGACGAGGCTACGAGCAGTACTTC
15 NA NA TRBJ1-2 TRBV4-3 CASSQGVGTAYGYTF TGCGCCAGCAGCCAAGGGGTAGGGACGGCTTATGGCTACACCTTC
14 few NA TRBJ1-5 TRBV5-1 CASSLGGPLWPQHF TGCGCCAGCAGCTTGGGGGGGCCATTGTGGCCCCAGCATTTT
15 NA NA TRBJ2-1 TRBV4-2 CASSAGGSSYNEQFF TGTGCCAGCAGCGCTGGGGGGAGCTCCTACAATGAGCAGTTCTTC
14 once TRBD1 TRBJ1-3 TRBV5-4 CASSVGQARNTIYF TGTGCCAGCAGCGTTGGACAGGCTAGAAACACCATATATTTT
18 once TRBD2 TRBJ2-3 TRBV27 CASSRAGTSGAITDTQYF TGTGCCAGCAGTAGAGCCGGGACTAGCGGGGCGATCACAGATACGCAGTATTTT
15 NA TRBD1 TRBJ1-3 TRBV7-2 CASRADRDSGNTIYF TGTGCCAGCAGAGCTGACAGGGACTCTGGAAACACCATATATTTT
11 NA NA TRBJ2-7 TRBV1 CTSSPSYEQYF TGCACCAGCAGTCCCTCCTACGAGCAGTACTTC
11 NA NA TRBJ1-3 TRBV20-1 CSAGSGNTIYF TGCAGTGCTGGGTCTGGAAACACCATATATTTT
15 NA TRBD1 TRBJ2-7 TRBV4-1 CASSQRTGGIYEQYF TGCGCCAGCAGCCAAAGGACAGGGGGCATCTACGAGCAGTACTTC
15 NA TRBD2 TRBJ2-5 TRBV7-2 CASSSTSGVTETQYF TGTGCCAGCAGCTCCACTAGCGGGGTGACGGAGACCCAGTACTTC
17 NA TRBD1 TRBJ2-6 TRBV15 CATSVRTGFSGANVLTF TGTGCCACCAGCGTACGGACAGGGTTTTCTGGGGCCAACGTCCTGACTTTC
17 NA NA TRBJ2-6 TRBV2 CASSPYQQGSGANVLTF TGTGCCAGCAGTCCTTACCAACAGGGATCGGGGGCCAACGTCCTGACTTTC
16 NA NA TRBJ2-5 TRBV28 CASSYSGVMRFETQYF TGTGCCAGCAGTTACTCGGGGGTCATGAGATTTGAGACCCAGTACTTC
14 NA NA TRBJ1-4 TRBV5-4 CASSLTGSNEKLFF TGTGCCAGCAGCTTAACAGGATCTAATGAAAAACTGTTTTTT
14 NA TRBD1 TRBJ1-6 TRBV7-3 CASSKTGVGSPLHF TGTGCCAGCAGCAAAACAGGGGTGGGGTCACCCCTCCACTTT
16 few TRBD2 TRBJ2-7 TRBV7-2 CASSLLSGGALSEQYF TGTGCCAGCAGCTTATTGAGCGGGGGGGCTTTAAGCGAGCAGTACTTC
17 NA NA TRBJ2-3 TRBV7-2 CASSLLYGGTSTDTQYF TGTGCCAGCAGCTTATTATATGGGGGGACTAGCACAGATACGCAGTATTTT